The 19 T cell receptor beta chains given below trace back to one sample, sequenced in a study of regulatory dendritic cells for organ transplantation (dated by TCRdb to between 2016 and 2019). These receptors have no known antigen. The library was prepared using the immunoSEQ multiplex PCR assay. The clones in this table, taken by TCRdb from immuneACCESS, are in-frame only. Not every clone is retained; where verified, under half of the shortfall comes from an unresolved V gene, and the cause of the rest is unknown. The sample records some 10,000 clones, roughly 86% of which are singletons. The ten largest clones add up to around 0.4% of the sample. Sorted T cell subsets were CFSE-labeled and co-cultured for around five days with allogeneic regulatory or mature dendritic cells at a 1:10 DC:T ratio. The sample consisted of naive CD8+ T cells from blood cultured with dendritic cells. The sample's cell subset or site label, decoded: CD45RA+ naive T cells. The receptors derive from a human donor in good health.

The chain links TRBV2 to TRBJ2-7, with 11 bases lining up with TRBD2. There are 16 residues in the CDR3. V dropped 3 bases and J dropped 2; count of bases not matched to a gene: 6. CDR1 and CDR2 from the germline V gene are SNHLY and FYNNEI. CDR3 in amino acids: CASSDPSGGPTYEQYF. CDR3 nucleotide sequence: TGTGCCAGCAGTGACCCTAGCGGGGGGCCCACCTACGAGCAGTACTTC.

The rearrangement uses TRBV5-6 and TRBJ1-5, with D possibly matching TRBD1 (5 bases). Germline V gives CDR1 SGHDT, CDR2 YYEEEE. The CDR3 runs 12 residues. Trimming removed 5 bases at V and 4 bases at J, with 7 bases between. The CDR3 DNA follows: TGTGCCAGCAGGTCAGGGAATCAGCCCCAGCATTTT. Its protein product is CASRSGNQPQHF.

The V gene is TRBV7-3, the J gene TRBJ2-1, with TRBD2 matching over 7 bases. J gave up 3 bases and V 5 bases, and 10 bases lay outside the gene matches. There are 16 residues in the CDR3. CDR1 and CDR2 (germline): SGHTA, FQGTGA. This chain's CDR3 is CASSPPGGPDYNEQFF. CDR3 bases: TGTGCCAGCAGCCCACCGGGGGGTCCTGACTACAATGAGCAGTTCTTC.

The V and J genes are TRBV7-2 and TRBJ1-3; TRBD1 matches 9 bases. The CDR3 is made up of 18 amino acids. Germline V gene sequence: CDR1 SGHTA, CDR2 FQGNSA. V was clipped by 7 bases and J by 3 bases; unmatched bases: 16. The DNA of the CDR3 is TGTGCCAGCACCCAAAACCCGGGGGACAGGGCCCATGGAAACACCATATATTTT. It codes for CASTQNPGDRAHGNTIYF.

In this sample, this clone turned up once. J is TRBJ1-1 and V is TRBV4-1, with D hard to call. Germline CDR1 and CDR2: MGHRA and YSYEKL. There are 13 residues in the CDR3. Deletions cut 0 bases from V and 4 bases from J, with 6 bases between. The CDR3 bases are TGCGCCAGCAGCCAAGAAGGGCTCACTGAAGCTTTCTTT. Protein product: CASSQEGLTEAFF.

The gene calls are TRBV30 and TRBJ2-7; D gene unclear. In germline, CDR1 is GTSNPN, CDR2 SVGIG (reference sequence). V dropped 0 bases and J dropped 3 bases, with 9 bases sitting between them. The length of the CDR3 is 13 residues. The DNA for the CDR3 is TGTGCCTGGAGTGTACTGGGGAACTACGAGCAGTACTTC. This codes for CAWSVLGNYEQYF. The entire variable domain, with the rest obtained from reference TRBV30 and TRBJ2-7, is as follows: SQTIHQWPATLVQPVGSPLSLECTVEGTSNPNLYWYRQAAGRGLQLLFYSVGIGQISSEVPQNLSASRPQDRQFILSSKKLLLSDSGFYLCAWSVLGNYEQYFGPGTRLTVT.

The chain is built from TRBV5-1 and TRBJ1-1; TRBD1 might be the D (5 bases). This CDR3 region has 14 residues. V lost 0 bases and J 5 bases, leaving 11 bases between the germline ends. Per germline, CDR1 SGHRS and CDR2 YFSETQ. The CDR3 spells CASSLGQGRTEAFF. The DNA of the CDR3 is TGCGCCAGCAGCTTGGGCCAGGGAAGGACTGAAGCTTTCTTT.

This clone was seen just once. J is TRBJ2-3 and V is TRBV5-6; TRBD1 might be the D (6 bases). Trimming took off 4 bases at V and 0 bases at J, with 6 bases between the two ends. CDR1 and CDR2 from the germline V gene are SGHDT and YYEEEE. The CDR3 spans 13 residues. CDR3 in DNA: TGTGCCAGCAGCAGGGGGAGCACAGATACGCAGTATTTT. It encodes CASSRGSTDTQYF.

The genes are TRBV19 and TRBJ1-2; no reliable D call. Trimming cost V 4 bases and J 7 bases, with 22 bases left between them. The germline gives CDR1 LNHDA, CDR2 SQIVND (reference sequence). The CDR3 is 16 residues long. CDR3 loop: CASSTQTPEVAGGYTF. In DNA form, the CDR3 reads TGTGCCAGTAGTACCCAAACCCCGGAGGTAGCAGGTGGCTACACCTTC.

The V and J genes are TRBV14 and TRBJ2-2; 9 nucleotides align to TRBD1. The germline CDR1 and CDR2 sequences are SGHDN and FVKESK. Trimming removed 4 bases from V and 7 bases from J; junction bases left unmatched: 10. The CDR3 extends over 16 amino acids. The CDR3 spells CASSRYRGLVGGELFF. In DNA form, the CDR3 reads TGTGCCAGCAGCCGTTACAGGGGGCTCGTAGGCGGGGAGCTGTTTTTT.

This chain connects TRBV7-2 to TRBJ2-3; 8 bases match TRBD2. The V and J ends lost 1 base and 2 bases, in that order; junction bases with no gene match: 14. This CDR3 is 19 amino acids long. The germline CDR1 and CDR2 sequences are SGHTA and FQGNSA. In DNA form, the CDR3 reads TGTGCCAGCAGCTTAGGCGGGGGTAGCGGGGACCAGGTCACAGATACGCAGTATTTT. This encodes CASSLGGGSGDQVTDTQYF.

This chain links TRBV2 with TRBJ1-2; D is uncertain. This CDR3 has 15 residues. Trimming pared 2 bases from V and 6 bases from J, leaving 16 bases between. Germline V CDR1 and CDR2: SNHLY, FYNNEI. CDR3 bases: TGTGCCAGCAGTGAACCCAGAGTAGGCGGGAATGGCTACACCTTC. Translating gives CASSEPRVGGNGYTF.

The chain joins TRBV27 to TRBJ2-1; 10 nucleotides match TRBD2. Trimming took 5 bases from V and 5 from J; bases not matched to a gene: 6. The CDR3 consists of 15 residues. Germline V gene lookup returns CDR1 MNHEY and CDR2 SMNVEV (reference sequence). CDR3 coding DNA: TGTGCCAGCAGTCCGATAGCGGGGGGTGACAATGAGCAGTTCTTC. Its translation: CASSPIAGGDNEQFF.

The V and J genes are TRBV7-9 and TRBJ2-5; D is undetermined. Trimming pared 3 bases from V and 2 bases from J, leaving 19 bases between. The CDR3 spans 17 residues. Germline-derived CDR1 and CDR2 are SEHNR and FQNEAQ (reference sequence). DNA of the CDR3: TGTGCCAGCAGCTTCCCCGAAACATGGACGGATCAAGAGACCCAGTACTTC. Amino acid sequence: CASSFPETWTDQETQYF.

The chain is built from TRBV9 and TRBJ2-7; 10 bases agree with TRBD2. The V gene's germline CDR1 is SGDLS and CDR2 YYNGEE. The length of the CDR3 is 14 residues. Trimming at V came to 2 bases and at J to 5 bases, leaving 4 bases not matched to a gene. CDR3 sequence reads: CASSVSGRLDEQYF. DNA of the CDR3: TGTGCCAGCAGCGTTAGCGGGAGGTTAGACGAGCAGTACTTC.

V is TRBV27 and J is TRBJ2-5, with D hard to call. Germline V gene sequence: CDR1 MNHEY, CDR2 SMNVEV (reference sequence). This CDR3 is 13 amino acids long. Trimming removed 3 bases at V and 6 bases at J, with 11 bases between. The CDR3 region has the DNA TGTGCCAGCAGTTTGGGGAAGGCGCAGACCCAGTACTTC. It specifies CASSLGKAQTQYF.

This clone showed up just once. The V and J genes are TRBV1 and TRBJ2-7; the listed D gene, TRBD2, was not tested against the DNA. TRBV1 is annotated as a pseudogene. The CDR3 extends over 16 amino acids. In nucleotides, the CDR3 is TGCACCAGCAGCCAAGAAGGCCGGGAAATCTCCTACGAGCAGTACTTC. This translates into CTSSQEGREISYEQYF.

The CDR3 DNA reads TGCGCCAGCAGTGCCACGGGGGGCGGCACAGATACGCAGTATTTT. It codes for CASSATGGGTDTQYF. J is TRBJ2-3 and V is TRBV4-1, with D possibly TRBD2 on 7 matching bases. Germline V gene sequence: CDR1 MGHRA, CDR2 YSYEKL. The CDR3 is 15 residues long. V lost 6 bases and J 1 base, leaving 14 bases between the germline ends.

The chain links TRBV29-1 to TRBJ2-2, with D possibly being TRBD1 (6 bases). The CDR3 length is 14 residues. Germline CDR1 SQVTM, CDR2 ANQGSEA. V lost 6 bases to trimming and J lost 5 bases, with 16 bases between them. In nucleotides, the CDR3 is TGCAGCGTCCTACCCCCTACAGGGACCGGGGAGCTGTTTTTT. Translated, it gives CSVLPPTGTGELFF.